Each of the 23 T cell receptor beta chains below was sequenced from the same sample in a study of graft-versus-host responses after intestinal transplantation. Processing was applied to graft tissue in order to liberate intraepithelial and lamina propria lymphocytes. Libraries were prepared by immunoSEQ multiplex PCR; TCRdb keeps only in-frame clonotypes and omits some of them. Of approximately 17,000 clones in the sample, 65% to 90% were seen once. The sequenced sample was ileum tissue, obtained 17 days after transplant. The receptors come from a human patient who received an intestinal transplant, so some T cells may come from the graft donor.

The rearrangement links TRBV29-1 to TRBJ2-3, with 9 bases aligning to TRBD2. Germline V CDR1 and CDR2: SQVTM, ANQGSEA. CDR3 length equals 15 residues. After removal of 4 bases from V and 1 base from J, the junction contained 6 bases not matched to a gene. Here the CDR3 reads CSVVFAGGRTDTQYF. The CDR3, as DNA: TGCAGCGTTGTTTTCGCGGGGGGGCGCACAGATACGCAGTATTTT.

This sequence joins TRBV7-6 and TRBJ1-2; 11 bases are a match to TRBD1. The V gene's germline CDR1 is SGHVS and CDR2 FNYEAQ. The J segment lost 5 bases and the V segment lost 5 bases, leaving 13 bases of the junction unmatched. This CDR3 is 17 amino acids long. CDR3 region: CASSPSSTGTGGYGYTF. CDR3 bases: TGTGCCAGCAGCCCCTCCTCGACCGGGACAGGGGGTTATGGCTACACCTTC.

This sequence joins TRBV4-3 and TRBJ2-7; D might be TRBD2 (6 bases). Germline assignment: CDR1 LGHNA and CDR2 YSLEER. This CDR3 comprises 15 residues. V was shortened by 4 bases and J by 4 bases, with 17 bases between the two germline ends. The CDR3 DNA follows: TGCGCCAGCAGCCGCACCGGGACTGGACCGTACGAGCAGTACTTC. Protein product: CASSRTGTGPYEQYF.

The chain carries TRBV14 and TRBJ2-3, with D unresolved. The CDR3 extends over 15 amino acids. Germline V lookup: CDR1 SGHDN, CDR2 FVKESK. Trimming stripped 2 bases from V and 0 bases from J, with 9 bases between. The CDR3 DNA reads as TGTGCCAGCAGCCAAAACAGAGCGAGCACAGATACGCAGTATTTT. Translation: CASSQNRASTDTQYF.

The chain has TRBV19 and TRBJ1-2; possibly TRBD1 for D (6 bases). Trimming took off 8 bases at V and 2 bases at J, with 12 bases between the two ends. The CDR3 sequence is 13 residues long. Germline V CDR1 and CDR2: LNHDA, SQIVND (reference sequence). The CDR3 bases are TGTGCCAGTGACCACCAGGGGAACTATGGCTACACCTTC. Its translation: CASDHQGNYGYTF.

This clone was seen just once. This chain uses TRBV9 with TRBJ2-1; 8 bases align to TRBD2. V lost 3 bases and J lost 2; bases outside the gene matches: 4. From germline, CDR1 is SGDLS and CDR2 YYNGEE. The CDR3 totals 15 residues. CDR3 sequence reads: CASSAREAPYNEQFF. The CDR3 DNA is TGTGCCAGCAGCGCGCGGGAGGCCCCCTACAATGAGCAGTTCTTC.

This chain uses TRBV5-1 with TRBJ2-3; D could derive from TRBD1 or TRBD2 (6 bases each). The CDR3 sequence is 16 residues long. CDR1 and CDR2 from the germline V gene are SGHRS and YFSETQ. Trimming left V 1 base short and J 4 bases short, with 16 bases between. The CDR3 loop is CASSLRERGAADTQYF. CDR3 nucleotides: TGCGCCAGCAGCTTGAGGGAAAGGGGGGCTGCAGATACGCAGTATTTT.

V and J are TRBV4-3 and TRBJ2-3; 7 positions agree with TRBD1. Germline trimming cut 5 bases from V and 2 bases from J; bases unmatched to any gene: 7. This CDR3 comprises 15 residues. Looked up from germline, CDR1 is LGHNA and CDR2 is YSLEER. CDR3 in DNA: TGCGCCAGCAGCGATGACAGGGTGGACACAGATACGCAGTATTTT. Protein product: CASSDDRVDTDTQYF.

V and J are TRBV11-2 and TRBJ1-6; tentative D call: TRBD1 (5 bases). Germline CDR1 is SGHAT and CDR2 is FQNNGV. The germline V and J ends were trimmed by 4 bases and 5 bases, with 12 bases remaining between them. The CDR3 runs 15 residues. The CDR3 sequence is CASSWGPGDNSPLHF. CDR3 nucleotide sequence: TGTGCCAGCAGCTGGGGACCGGGTGATAATTCACCCCTCCACTTT.

The chain combines TRBV28 with TRBJ2-7; D remains ambiguous. CDR1 and CDR2 from the germline V gene are MDHEN and SYDVKM. The CDR3 has 15 residues. V was cut by 2 bases and J by 1 base, with 12 bases left in between. Here the CDR3 reads CASSLPTSESYEQYF. CDR3 DNA sequence: TGTGCCAGCAGTTTACCCACCAGCGAATCCTACGAGCAGTACTTC.

The CDR3 region is CATSWTDSNQPQHF. As DNA, the CDR3 is TGTGCCACCAGCTGGACTGATAGCAATCAGCCCCAGCATTTT. The gene calls are TRBV15 and TRBJ1-5; D call uncertain. V lost 5 bases to trimming and J lost 0 bases, with 8 bases between them. The CDR3 totals 14 residues. Germline values: CDR1 LNHNV, CDR2 YYDKDF (reference sequence).

CDR3 sequence reads: CASSQEYVVDIDTQYF. The CDR3 DNA reads as TGCGCCAGCAGCCAAGAATACGTTGTCGATATTGATACGCAGTATTTT. The chain links TRBV4-3 to TRBJ2-3; no definite D call. The CDR3 runs to 16 residues. Per the germline V gene, CDR1 is LGHNA and CDR2 is YSLEER. V shed 0 bases and J shed 6 bases, with 16 bases lying between them.

This chain joins TRBV20-1 and TRBJ1-6; D is unclear. The CDR3 has 10 residues. Germline values: CDR1 DFQATT, CDR2 SNEGSKA (reference sequence). V lost 6 bases and J 9 bases, leaving 6 bases between the germline ends. The CDR3 reads CSAHPSPLHF. CDR3 DNA sequence: TGCAGTGCCCACCCTTCACCCCTCCACTTT.

This clone showed up just a few times. The chain couples TRBV27 to TRBJ1-2, with D perhaps TRBD1 (5 bases). CDR1 is MNHEY, CDR2 SMNVEV, per germline (reference sequence). The V end was cut by 1 base, the J end by 7 bases, with 10 bases between. The CDR3 extends over 13 amino acids. This chain's CDR3 is CASSLLWGRGYTF. CDR3 sequence (DNA): TGTGCCAGCAGTTTATTGTGGGGCCGTGGCTACACCTTC.

J is TRBJ2-7 and V is TRBV7-9, with 8 bases aligning to TRBD1. The CDR3 consists of 15 residues. CDR1 SEHNR and CDR2 FQNEAQ come from the germline V gene (reference sequence). V gave up 4 bases and J gave up 4 bases; unmatched junction bases: 9. In DNA, the CDR3 is TGTGCCAGCAGCTCTGACAGGGGAGTCAGTTACGAGCAGTACTTC. Translated: CASSSDRGVSYEQYF.

The V call is TRBV28, the J call TRBJ2-1; 7 nucleotides align to TRBD2. V lost 4 bases, J lost 7 bases, and 4 bases stayed unmatched. CDR3 length: 13 residues. Germline CDR1 MDHEN, CDR2 SYDVKM. CDR3 protein: CASSSGGINEQFF. CDR3 sequence (DNA): TGTGCCAGCAGTTCCGGGGGGATTAATGAGCAGTTCTTC.

CDR3 sequence: CASSGPGQGSGANVLTF. In nucleotides, the CDR3 is TGTGCCAGCAGCGGCCCGGGACAGGGCTCTGGGGCCAACGTCCTGACTTTC. The chain is built from TRBV7-2 and TRBJ2-6; 9 nucleotides match TRBD1. Germline trimming cut 5 bases from V and 0 bases from J; bases unmatched to any gene: 5. The CDR3 runs to 17 residues. Germline V gene lookup returns CDR1 SGHTA and CDR2 FQGNSA.

The chain employs TRBV7-3 and TRBJ2-5, with 7 bases lining up with TRBD2. Trimming at V came to 4 bases and at J to 2 bases, leaving 7 bases not matched to a gene. The CDR3 extends over 15 amino acids. Germline CDR1 is SGHTA and CDR2 is FQGTGA. CDR3 in amino acids: CASSSQAGIQETQYF. CDR3 DNA sequence: TGTGCCAGCAGCTCCCAAGCGGGAATTCAAGAGACCCAGTACTTC. The entire variable domain, with the rest obtained from reference TRBV7-3 and TRBJ2-5, is as follows: GAGVSQTPSNKVTEKGKYVELRCDPISGHTALYWYRQSLGQGPEFLIYFQGTGAADDSGLPNDRFFAVRPEGSVSTLKIQRTERGDSAVYLCASSSQAGIQETQYFGPGTRLLVL.

V usage is TRBV28 and J usage is TRBJ2-1, with TRBD2 matching 11 bases. Germline CDR1 reads MDHEN; CDR2 reads SYDVKM. The V segment lost 9 bases and the J segment 0 bases; nucleotides outside the gene matches: 19. The CDR3 is made up of 20 amino acids. CDR3 in amino acids: CARDRAGRSGRASSYNEQFF. The CDR3 bases are TGTGCCAGAGACAGGGCTGGTCGTAGCGGGAGGGCGAGCTCCTACAATGAGCAGTTCTTC.

The chain has TRBV4-2 and TRBJ2-3; maybe TRBD2 (7 bases). The germline V gene encodes CDR1 LGHNA and CDR2 YNFKEQ. The V end lost 5 bases, the J end lost 3 bases, and 18 bases lay between the germline ends. The CDR3 runs to 16 residues. DNA of the CDR3: TGTGCCAGCAGCATAAACCGAGGGGGGGCGACAGATACGCAGTATTTT. Amino acids: CASSINRGGATDTQYF.

This clone appeared a few times. This chain links TRBV6-1 with TRBJ2-7; D unclear. The CDR3 contains 12 residues. Germline-derived CDR1 and CDR2 are MNHNS and SASEGT. Deletions cut 2 bases from V and 9 bases from J, with 11 bases between. DNA of the CDR3: TGTGCCAGCAGTGAAAAGAAGGGTTGGCAGTACTTC. This encodes CASSEKKGWQYF.

This sequence joins TRBV11-3 and TRBJ1-1; D is unclear. V shed 4 bases and J shed 5 bases, with 11 bases lying between them. The CDR3 is 13 amino acids. The germline CDR1 and CDR2 sequences are SGHNT and YENEEA. CDR3 in DNA: TGTGCCAGCAGCTACTCATATGGGACTGAAGCTTTCTTT. Its protein product is CASSYSYGTEAFF.

V usage is TRBV13 and J usage is TRBJ1-1; D not resolved. Looked up from germline, CDR1 is PRHDT and CDR2 is FYEKMQ (reference sequence). V gave up 2 bases and J gave up 6 bases, with 13 bases separating them. CDR3 length: 14 residues. The CDR3 DNA reads as TGTGCCAGCAGCTTACGGCAGAGCCACCCTGAAGCTTTCTTT. Translation: CASSLRQSHPEAFF.